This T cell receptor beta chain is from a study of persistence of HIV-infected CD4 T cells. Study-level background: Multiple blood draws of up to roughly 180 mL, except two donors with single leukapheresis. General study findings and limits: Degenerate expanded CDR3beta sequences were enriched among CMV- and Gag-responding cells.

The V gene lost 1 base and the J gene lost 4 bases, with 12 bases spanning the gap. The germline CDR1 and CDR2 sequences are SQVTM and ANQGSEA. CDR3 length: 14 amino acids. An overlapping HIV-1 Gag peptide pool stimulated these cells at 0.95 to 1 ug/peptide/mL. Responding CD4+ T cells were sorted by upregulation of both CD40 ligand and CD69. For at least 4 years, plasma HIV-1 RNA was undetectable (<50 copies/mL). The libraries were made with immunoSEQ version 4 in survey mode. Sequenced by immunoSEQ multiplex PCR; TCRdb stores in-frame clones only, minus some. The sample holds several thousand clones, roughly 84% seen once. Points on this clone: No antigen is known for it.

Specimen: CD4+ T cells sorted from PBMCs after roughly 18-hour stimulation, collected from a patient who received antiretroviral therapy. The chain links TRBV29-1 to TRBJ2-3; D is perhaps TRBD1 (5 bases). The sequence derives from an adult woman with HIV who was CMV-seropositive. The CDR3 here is CSVEARQGPDTQYF. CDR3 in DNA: TGCAGCGTTGAAGCACGGCAGGGCCCAGATACGCAGTATTTT.